This TCR beta chain comes out of a study of cytomegalovirus exposure and HLA in healthy donors. A word on this clone: Its specificity is not known.

60 Vbeta and 13 Jbeta primers were used in PCR. In the authors' methods: Some 80 million unique TCR beta chains, 10 million to 14 million shared, were counted in a later analysis. Repertoires were generated with immunoSEQ multiplex PCR, while TCRdb's copy carries only in-frame clones and drops some. That table gives V, J and clone size, and the DNA gave D and trimming. In the table there are some 180,000 clones, around 83% of which are singletons. V lost 3 bases and J 5 bases, leaving 13 bases between the germline ends. The germline V gene has CDR1 MGHDK and CDR2 SYGVNS. The CDR3 totals 15 residues. Study conclusions and caveats: With later analysis, a missense DCLRE1C variant became linked to TCR beta V- and J-gene trimming. Solely CMV serostatus was available to characterize immune exposure. It was shown in a later analysis that HLA-associated TCR beta chains were more clonally expanded than other, equally common chains.

J is TRBJ2-2 and V is TRBV25-1; TRBD2 is a possible D gene (5 bases). Sequenced sample: PBMCs. This receptor was obtained from a woman aged 18-35 years in good health and CMV-seronegative. The CDR3 loop is CASSDLARVTGELFF. The CDR3 DNA reads TGTGCCAGCAGTGATCTAGCAAGGGTGACCGGGGAGCTGTTTTTT.